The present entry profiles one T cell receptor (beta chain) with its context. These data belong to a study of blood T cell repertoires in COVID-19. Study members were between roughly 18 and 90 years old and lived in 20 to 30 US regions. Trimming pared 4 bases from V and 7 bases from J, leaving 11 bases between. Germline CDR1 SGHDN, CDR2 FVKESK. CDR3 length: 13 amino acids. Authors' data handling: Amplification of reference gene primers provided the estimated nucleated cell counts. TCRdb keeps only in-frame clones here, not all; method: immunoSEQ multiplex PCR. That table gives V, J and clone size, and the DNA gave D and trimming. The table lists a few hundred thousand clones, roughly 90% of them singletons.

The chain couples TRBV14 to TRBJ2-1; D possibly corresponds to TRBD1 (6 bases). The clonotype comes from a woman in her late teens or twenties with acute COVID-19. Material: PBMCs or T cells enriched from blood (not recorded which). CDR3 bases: TGTGCCAGCAGCCCTACGCAGGGGAATGAGCAGTTCTTC. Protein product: CASSPTQGNEQFF.